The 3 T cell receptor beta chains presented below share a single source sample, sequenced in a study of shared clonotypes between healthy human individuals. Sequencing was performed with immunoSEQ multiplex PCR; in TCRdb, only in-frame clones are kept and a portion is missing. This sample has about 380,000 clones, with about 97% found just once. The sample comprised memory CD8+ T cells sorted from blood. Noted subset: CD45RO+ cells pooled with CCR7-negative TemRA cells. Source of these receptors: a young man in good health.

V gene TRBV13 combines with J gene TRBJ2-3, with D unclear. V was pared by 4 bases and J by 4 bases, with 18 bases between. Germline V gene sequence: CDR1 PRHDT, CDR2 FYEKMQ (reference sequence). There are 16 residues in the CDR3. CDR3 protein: CASSSLGRDAPDTQYF. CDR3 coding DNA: TGTGCCAGCAGCTCCCTAGGCCGAGATGCCCCAGATACGCAGTATTTT.

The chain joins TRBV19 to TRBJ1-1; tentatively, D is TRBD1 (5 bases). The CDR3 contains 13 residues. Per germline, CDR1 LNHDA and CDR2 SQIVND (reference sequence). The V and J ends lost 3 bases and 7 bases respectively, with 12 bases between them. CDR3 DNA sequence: TGTGCCAGTAGTATCCGAGACAGCTTTGAAGCTTTCTTT. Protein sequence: CASSIRDSFEAFF.

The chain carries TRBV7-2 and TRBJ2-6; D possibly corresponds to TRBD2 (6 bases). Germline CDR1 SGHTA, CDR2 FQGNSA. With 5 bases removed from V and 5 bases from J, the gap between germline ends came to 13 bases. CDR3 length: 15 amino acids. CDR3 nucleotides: TGTGCCAGCAGCCCCGGAGGGCACCGGGCCAACGTCCTGACTTTC. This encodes CASSPGGHRANVLTF.